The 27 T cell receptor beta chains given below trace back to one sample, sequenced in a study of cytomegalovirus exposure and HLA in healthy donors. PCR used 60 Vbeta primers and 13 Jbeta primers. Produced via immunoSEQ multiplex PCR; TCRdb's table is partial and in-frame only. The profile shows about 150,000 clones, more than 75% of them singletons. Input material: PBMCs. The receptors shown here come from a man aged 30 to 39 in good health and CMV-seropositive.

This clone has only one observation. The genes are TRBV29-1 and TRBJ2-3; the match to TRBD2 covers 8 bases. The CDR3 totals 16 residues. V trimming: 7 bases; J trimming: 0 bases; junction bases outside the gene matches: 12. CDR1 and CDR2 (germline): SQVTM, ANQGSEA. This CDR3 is CSARPTSGTSTDTQYF. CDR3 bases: TGCAGCGCCCGACCCACTAGCGGTACTAGCACAGATACGCAGTATTTT.

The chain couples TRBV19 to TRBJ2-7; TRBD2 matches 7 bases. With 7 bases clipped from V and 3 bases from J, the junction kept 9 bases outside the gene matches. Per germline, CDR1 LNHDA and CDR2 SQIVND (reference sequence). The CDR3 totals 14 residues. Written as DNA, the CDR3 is TGTGCCAGTATGGAGAGCGGGGCGAACTACGAGCAGTACTTC. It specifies CASMESGANYEQYF.

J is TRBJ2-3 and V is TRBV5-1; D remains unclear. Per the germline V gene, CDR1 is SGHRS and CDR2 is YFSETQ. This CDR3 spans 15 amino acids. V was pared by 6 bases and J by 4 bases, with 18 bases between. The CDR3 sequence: CASTVSGRFADTQYF. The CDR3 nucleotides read TGCGCCAGCACTGTATCAGGCCGATTCGCAGATACGCAGTATTTT. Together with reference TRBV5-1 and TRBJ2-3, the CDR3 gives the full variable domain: KAGVTQTPRYLIKTRGQQVTLSCSPISGHRSVSWYQQTPGQGLQFLFEYFSETQRNKGNFPGRFSGRQFSNSRSEMNVSTLELGDSALYLCASTVSGRFADTQYFGPGTRLTVL.

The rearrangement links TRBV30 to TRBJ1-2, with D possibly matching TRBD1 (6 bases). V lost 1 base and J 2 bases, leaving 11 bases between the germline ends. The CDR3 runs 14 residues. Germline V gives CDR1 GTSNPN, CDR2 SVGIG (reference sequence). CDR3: CAWSGQGKNYGYTF. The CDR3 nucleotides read TGTGCCTGGAGTGGGCAGGGGAAGAACTATGGCTACACCTTC. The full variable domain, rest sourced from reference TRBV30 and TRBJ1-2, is SQTIHQWPATLVQPVGSPLSLECTVEGTSNPNLYWYRQAAGRGLQLLFYSVGIGQISSEVPQNLSASRPQDRQFILSSKKLLLSDSGFYLCAWSGQGKNYGYTFGSGTRLTVV.

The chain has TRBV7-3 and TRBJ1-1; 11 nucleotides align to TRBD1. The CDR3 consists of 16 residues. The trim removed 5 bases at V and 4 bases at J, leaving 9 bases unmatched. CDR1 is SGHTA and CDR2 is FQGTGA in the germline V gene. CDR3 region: CASSTSGTGGSTEAFF. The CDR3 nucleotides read TGTGCCAGCAGCACATCCGGGACAGGGGGAAGCACTGAAGCTTTCTTT. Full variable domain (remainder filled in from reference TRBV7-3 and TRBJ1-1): GAGVSQTPSNKVTEKGKYVELRCDPISGHTALYWYRQSLGQGPEFLIYFQGTGAADDSGLPNDRFFAVRPEGSVSTLKIQRTERGDSAVYLCASSTSGTGGSTEAFFGQGTRLTVV.

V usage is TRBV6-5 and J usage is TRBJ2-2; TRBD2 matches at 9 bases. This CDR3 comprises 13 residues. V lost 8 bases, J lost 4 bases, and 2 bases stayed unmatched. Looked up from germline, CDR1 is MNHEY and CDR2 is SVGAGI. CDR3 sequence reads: CASSTSGTGELFF. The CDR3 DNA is TGTGCCAGCTCGACTAGCGGCACCGGGGAGCTGTTTTTT.

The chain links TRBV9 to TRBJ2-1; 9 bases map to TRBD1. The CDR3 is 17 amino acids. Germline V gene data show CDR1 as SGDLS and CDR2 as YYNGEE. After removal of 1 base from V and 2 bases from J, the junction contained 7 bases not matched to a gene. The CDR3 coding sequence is TGTGCCAGCAGCGTAACCTCGGGACAGGGTACCTACAATGAGCAGTTCTTC. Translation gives CASSVTSGQGTYNEQFF. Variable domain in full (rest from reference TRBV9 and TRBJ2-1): DSGVTQTPKHLITATGQRVTLRCSPRSGDLSVYWYQQSLDQGLQFLIQYYNGEERAKGNILERFSAQQFPDLHSELNLSSLELGDSALYFCASSVTSGQGTYNEQFFGPGTRLTVL.

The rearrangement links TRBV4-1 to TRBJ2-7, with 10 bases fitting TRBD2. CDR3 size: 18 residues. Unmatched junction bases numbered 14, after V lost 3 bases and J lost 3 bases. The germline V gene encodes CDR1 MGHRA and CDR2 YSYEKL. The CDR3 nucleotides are TGCGCCAGCAGCCAGGGCCACTCCGGGACTAGCGCAAACTACGAGCAGTACTTC. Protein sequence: CASSQGHSGTSANYEQYF.

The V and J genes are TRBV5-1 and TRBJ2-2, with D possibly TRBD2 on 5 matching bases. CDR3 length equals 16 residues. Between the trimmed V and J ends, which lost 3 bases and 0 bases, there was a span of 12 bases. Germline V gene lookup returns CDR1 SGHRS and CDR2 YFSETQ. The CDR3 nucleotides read TGCGCCAGCAGCTCGGGAAGCCGTGCGAACACCGGGGAGCTGTTTTTT. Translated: CASSSGSRANTGELFF.

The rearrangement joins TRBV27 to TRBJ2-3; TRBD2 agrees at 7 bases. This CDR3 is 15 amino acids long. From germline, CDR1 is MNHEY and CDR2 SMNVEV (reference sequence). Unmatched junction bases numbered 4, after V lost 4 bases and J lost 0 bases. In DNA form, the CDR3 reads TGTGCCAGCAGTTACCTAGCGGCAAGCACAGATACGCAGTATTTT. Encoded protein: CASSYLAASTDTQYF.

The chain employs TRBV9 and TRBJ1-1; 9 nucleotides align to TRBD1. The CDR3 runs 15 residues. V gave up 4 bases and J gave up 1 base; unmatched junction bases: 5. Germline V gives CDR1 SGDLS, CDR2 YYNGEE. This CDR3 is CASSLQGAGNTEAFF. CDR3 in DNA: TGTGCCAGCAGCTTACAGGGGGCAGGGAACACTGAAGCTTTCTTT. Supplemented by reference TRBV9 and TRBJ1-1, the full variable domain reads DSGVTQTPKHLITATGQRVTLRCSPRSGDLSVYWYQQSLDQGLQFLIQYYNGEERAKGNILERFSAQQFPDLHSELNLSSLELGDSALYFCASSLQGAGNTEAFFGQGTRLTVV.

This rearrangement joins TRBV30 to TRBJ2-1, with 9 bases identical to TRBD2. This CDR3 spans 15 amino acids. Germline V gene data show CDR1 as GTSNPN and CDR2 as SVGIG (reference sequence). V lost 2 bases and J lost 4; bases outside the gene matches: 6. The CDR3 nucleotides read TGTGCCTGGAGTTTAGCGGGGGATTATTACAATGAGCAGTTCTTC. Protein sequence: CAWSLAGDYYNEQFF.

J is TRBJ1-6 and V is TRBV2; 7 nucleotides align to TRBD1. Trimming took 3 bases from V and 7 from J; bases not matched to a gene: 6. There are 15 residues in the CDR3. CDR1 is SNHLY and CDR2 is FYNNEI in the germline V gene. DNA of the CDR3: TGTGCCAGCAGTGATTCGGGACAGAGAAATTCACCCCTCCACTTT. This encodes CASSDSGQRNSPLHF.

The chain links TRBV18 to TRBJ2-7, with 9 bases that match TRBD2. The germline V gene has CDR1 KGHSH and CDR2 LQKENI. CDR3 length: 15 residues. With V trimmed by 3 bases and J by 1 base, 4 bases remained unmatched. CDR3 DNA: TGTGCCAGCTCACCGAAACTAGCGGGTTCCTACGAGCAGTACTTC. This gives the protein CASSPKLAGSYEQYF.

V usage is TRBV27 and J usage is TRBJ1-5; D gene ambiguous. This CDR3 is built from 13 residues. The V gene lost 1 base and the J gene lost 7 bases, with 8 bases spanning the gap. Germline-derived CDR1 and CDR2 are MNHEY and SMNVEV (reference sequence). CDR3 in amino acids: CASSLFFRQPQHF. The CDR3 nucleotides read TGTGCCAGCAGTTTATTTTTCCGGCAGCCCCAGCATTTT.

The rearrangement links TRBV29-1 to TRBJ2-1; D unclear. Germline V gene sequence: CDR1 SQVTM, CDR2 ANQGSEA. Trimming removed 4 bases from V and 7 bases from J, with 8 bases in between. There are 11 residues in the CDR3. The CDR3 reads CSVASGNEQFF. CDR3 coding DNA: TGCAGCGTTGCATCAGGAAATGAGCAGTTCTTC.

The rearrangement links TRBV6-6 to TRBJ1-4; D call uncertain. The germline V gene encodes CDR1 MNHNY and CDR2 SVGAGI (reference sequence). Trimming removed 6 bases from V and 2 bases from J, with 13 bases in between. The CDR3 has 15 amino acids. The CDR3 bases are TGTGCCAGCAGCCTCAGAGAGGAGACTAATGAAAAACTGTTTTTT. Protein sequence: CASSLREETNEKLFF.

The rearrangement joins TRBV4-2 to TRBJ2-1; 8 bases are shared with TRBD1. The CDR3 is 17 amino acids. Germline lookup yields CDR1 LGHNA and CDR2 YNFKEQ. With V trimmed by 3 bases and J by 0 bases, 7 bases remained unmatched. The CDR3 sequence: CASSQTDRGSSYNEQFF. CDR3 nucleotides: TGTGCCAGCAGCCAGACTGACAGGGGAAGCTCCTACAATGAGCAGTTCTTC.

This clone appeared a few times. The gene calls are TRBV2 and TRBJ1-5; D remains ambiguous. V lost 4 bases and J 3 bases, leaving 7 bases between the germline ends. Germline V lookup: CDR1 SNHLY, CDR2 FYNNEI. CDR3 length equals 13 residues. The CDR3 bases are TGTGCCAGCAGTGTACAGAACAATCAGCCCCAGCATTTT. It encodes CASSVQNNQPQHF.

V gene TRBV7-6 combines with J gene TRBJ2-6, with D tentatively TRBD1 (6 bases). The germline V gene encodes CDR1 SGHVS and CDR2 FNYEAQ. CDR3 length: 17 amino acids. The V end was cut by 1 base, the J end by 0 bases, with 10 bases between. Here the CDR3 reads CASSLGDISSGANVLTF. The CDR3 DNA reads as TGTGCCAGCAGCTTAGGGGACATAAGCTCTGGGGCCAACGTCCTGACTTTC.

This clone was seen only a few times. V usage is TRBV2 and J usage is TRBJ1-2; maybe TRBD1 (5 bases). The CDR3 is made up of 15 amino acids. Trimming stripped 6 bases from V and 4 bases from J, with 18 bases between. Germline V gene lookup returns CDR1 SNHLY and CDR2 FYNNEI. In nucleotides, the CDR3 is TGTGCCAGCAGAGGCGGTGAAAGGGGTGGCTATGGCTACACCTTC. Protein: CASRGGERGGYGYTF.

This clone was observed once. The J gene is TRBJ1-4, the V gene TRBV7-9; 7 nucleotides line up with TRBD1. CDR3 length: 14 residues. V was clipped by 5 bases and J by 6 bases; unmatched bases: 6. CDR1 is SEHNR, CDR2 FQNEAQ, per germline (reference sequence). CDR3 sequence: CASSPRGGDEKLFF. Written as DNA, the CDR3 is TGTGCCAGCAGCCCAAGAGGGGGCGATGAAAAACTGTTTTTT.

The CDR3: CASSAQGSGNTIYF. The CDR3 DNA follows: TGTGCCAGCAGCGCACAGGGCTCTGGAAACACCATATATTTT. The chain joins TRBV9 to TRBJ1-3; D perhaps matches TRBD1 (6 bases). Germline V gene data show CDR1 as SGDLS and CDR2 as YYNGEE. The CDR3 loop spans 14 amino acids. Deletions cut 3 bases from V and 0 bases from J, with 7 bases between.

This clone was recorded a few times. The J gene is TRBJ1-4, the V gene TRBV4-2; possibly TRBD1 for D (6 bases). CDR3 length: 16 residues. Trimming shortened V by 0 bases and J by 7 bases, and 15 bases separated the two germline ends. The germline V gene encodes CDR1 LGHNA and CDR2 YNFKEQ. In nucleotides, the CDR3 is TGTGCCAGCAGCCAAGAGAGGCTCGGGGGGCGTGAAAAACTGTTTTTT. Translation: CASSQERLGGREKLFF.

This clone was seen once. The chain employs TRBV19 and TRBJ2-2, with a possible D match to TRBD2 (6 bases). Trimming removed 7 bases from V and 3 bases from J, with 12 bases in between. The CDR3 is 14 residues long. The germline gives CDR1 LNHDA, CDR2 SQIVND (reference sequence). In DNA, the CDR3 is TGTGCCAGTAAGGGCGCGGGATACACCGGGGAGCTGTTTTTT. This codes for CASKGAGYTGELFF.

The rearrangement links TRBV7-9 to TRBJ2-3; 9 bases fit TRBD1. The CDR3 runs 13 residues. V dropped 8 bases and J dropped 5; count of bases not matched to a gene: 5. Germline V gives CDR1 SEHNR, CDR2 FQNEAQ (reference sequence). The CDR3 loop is CASAGTGLDTQYF. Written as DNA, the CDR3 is TGTGCCAGCGCAGGGACAGGGTTAGATACGCAGTATTTT.

The CDR3 spells CASSSRDGQARQPQHF. The DNA for the CDR3 is TGTGCCAGTAGTTCCAGGGACGGACAGGCTAGGCAGCCCCAGCATTTT. The rearrangement links TRBV19 to TRBJ1-5, with 7 bases matching TRBD1. Germline assignment: CDR1 LNHDA and CDR2 SQIVND (reference sequence). Unmatched junction bases numbered 14, after V lost 5 bases and J lost 7 bases. The CDR3 contains 16 residues.